Detailed here is one T cell receptor beta chain. Its antigen is unidentified. This record belongs to a study of cytomegalovirus exposure and HLA in healthy donors. The study's findings and limits: CMV serostatus alone was available as immune exposure information. As a later analysis revealed, the rate of TCR association differed by HLA locus, with DRB1 most and HLA-C fewest. TRBV6-2, TRBV6-3 and some other V segments were excluded as indistinguishable.

This CDR3 is 16 amino acids long. Trimming left V 5 bases short and J 7 bases short, with 21 bases between. The germline V gene encodes CDR1 SGHAT and CDR2 FQNNGV. Researchers ran the PCR with 60 Vbeta and 13 Jbeta primers. The assay was immunoSEQ multiplex PCR, and TCRdb's table has in-frame clones only and misses some. The profile shows 89,000 or so clones, around 75% of them singletons. The sequencing sample was made of PBMCs. The V call is TRBV11-2, the J call TRBJ2-1, with D perhaps TRBD1 (6 bases). The TCR was taken from a man between 18 and 29 years old in good health and CMV-seropositive. CDR3 in amino acids: CASSRRSGQLVNEQFF. The DNA for the CDR3 is TGTGCCAGCAGCCGAAGGTCTGGACAGCTGGTAAATGAGCAGTTCTTC.